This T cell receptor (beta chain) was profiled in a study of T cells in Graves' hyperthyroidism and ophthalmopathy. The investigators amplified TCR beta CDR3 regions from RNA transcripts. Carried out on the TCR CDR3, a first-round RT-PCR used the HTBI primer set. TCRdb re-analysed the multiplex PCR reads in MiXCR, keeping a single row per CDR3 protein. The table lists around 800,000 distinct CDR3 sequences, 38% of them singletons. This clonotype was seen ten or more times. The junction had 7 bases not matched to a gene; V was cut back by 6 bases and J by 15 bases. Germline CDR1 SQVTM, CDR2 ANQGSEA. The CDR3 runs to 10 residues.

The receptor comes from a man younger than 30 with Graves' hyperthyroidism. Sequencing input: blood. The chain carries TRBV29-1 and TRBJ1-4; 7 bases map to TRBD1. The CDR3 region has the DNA TGCAGCGTGGAACAGGGGACGTTGTTTTTT. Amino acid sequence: CSVEQGTLFF.